This is a list of T cell receptor beta chains from one sample in a study of shared clonotypes between healthy human individuals. The data were produced by immunoSEQ multiplex PCR, yet TCRdb's version contains in-frame clones alone and is incomplete. The table records roughly 2.5 million clones, around nine tenths of them present only once. Sequenced: naive CD4+ T cells sorted from blood. Receptor source: a man aged 18 to 35 in good health. Both conserved end residues are part of each CDR3. The order of the fields is J gene, D gene, clone size, V gene, CDR3 DNA, CDR3 protein. The D gene is left open where the match is weak. Clone size is stated in some rows and not others, as once, few, many or a class when expanded.

J: TRBJ2-4
D: TRBD1
size: -
V: TRBV6-5
DNA: TGTGCCAGCAGTTCCGGACAGGGGGGAAGCATTCAGTACTTC
CDR3: CASSSGQGGSIQYF

J: TRBJ2-7
D: TRBD2
size: -
V: TRBV13
DNA: TGTGCCAGCAGCATGGGACTAGCGGTAACCTACGAGCAGTACTTC
CDR3: CASSMGLAVTYEQYF

J: TRBJ1-5
D: TRBD1
size: -
V: TRBV2
DNA: TGTGCCAGCAGTTCAAACAGGGGACAGCCCCAGCATTTT
CDR3: CASSSNRGQPQHF

J: TRBJ1-5
D: -
size: -
V: TRBV28
DNA: TGTGCCAGCAGTTCGGGGGGGGCCGGTAATCAGCCCCAGCATTTT
CDR3: CASSSGGAGNQPQHF

J: TRBJ1-4
D: -
size: -
V: TRBV10-1
DNA: TGCGCCAGCAGTGAGTCCTCGGACAGTAGTGAAAAACTGTTTTTT
CDR3: CASSESSDSSEKLFF

J: TRBJ2-5
D: -
size: -
V: TRBV6-5
DNA: TGTGCCAGCAGGCGGACAGTAGCAGAGACCCAGTACTTC
CDR3: CASRRTVAETQYF

J: TRBJ1-5
D: -
size: -
V: TRBV6-6
DNA: TGTGCCAGCCATGGGGGCTCGAGGTCCAATCAGCCCCAGCATTTT
CDR3: CASHGGSRSNQPQHF

J: TRBJ2-7
D: -
size: -
V: TRBV6-6
DNA: TGTGCCAGCAGTTACTCGGAAGGGCCCTACGAGCAGTACTTC
CDR3: CASSYSEGPYEQYF

J: TRBJ1-1
D: -
size: -
V: TRBV6-1
DNA: TGTGCCAGCAGCCACTCAGGGCTGAACACTGAAGCTTTCTTT
CDR3: CASSHSGLNTEAFF

J: TRBJ2-5
D: -
size: -
V: TRBV7-9
DNA: TGTGCCAGCAGCTTCTGGACTACTCTTCGGGGTGAGACCCAGTACTTC
CDR3: CASSFWTTLRGETQYF

J: TRBJ2-3
D: TRBD2
size: -
V: TRBV27
DNA: TGTGCCAGCAGTTTAACCCCGACTAGCGGGGTGTTATATTTT
CDR3: CASSLTPTSGVLYF

J: TRBJ2-7
D: TRBD2
size: -
V: TRBV9
DNA: TGTGCCAGCAGCGTCGGACTAGCGGGACATTACGAGCAGTACTTC
CDR3: CASSVGLAGHYEQYF

J: TRBJ1-1
D: -
size: -
V: TRBV28
DNA: TGTGCCAGCAGTCCCCGGGGAGGGAACTCTGAAGCTTTCTTT
CDR3: CASSPRGGNSEAFF

J: TRBJ1-2
D: -
size: -
V: TRBV20-1
DNA: TGCAGTGCTAAAGGGAATGGCTACACCTTC
CDR3: CSAKGNGYTF

J: TRBJ2-2
D: -
size: -
V: TRBV6-4
DNA: TGTGCCAGCAGTAGTCAGGGTTCCGGGGAGCTGTTTTTT
CDR3: CASSSQGSGELFF

J: TRBJ1-4
D: TRBD1
size: -
V: TRBV6-1
DNA: TGTGCCAGCAGTGAACAGGGGGCTCGGGAAAAACTGTTTTTT
CDR3: CASSEQGAREKLFF

J: TRBJ2-7
D: -
size: -
V: TRBV7-2
DNA: TGTGCCAGCAGCTCCTATATATCCTACGAGCAGTACTTC
CDR3: CASSSYISYEQYF

J: TRBJ2-4
D: -
size: -
V: TRBV11-2
DNA: TGTGCCAGCCAACTGACAGGCCTAGCCAAAAACATTCAGTACTTC
CDR3: CASQLTGLAKNIQYF

J: TRBJ1-1
D: TRBD1
size: -
V: TRBV6-5
DNA: TGTGCCAGCAGTTACTCGAGACAGGGCACGGAAGCTTTCTTT
CDR3: CASSYSRQGTEAFF

J: TRBJ2-7
D: -
size: -
V: TRBV5-4
DNA: TGTGCCAGCAGCTTTTCAGGTACCGACGAGCAGTACTTC
CDR3: CASSFSGTDEQYF

J: TRBJ2-7
D: -
size: -
V: TRBV6-6
DNA: TGTGCCAGCAGTTATGAGGGTAGCTCCTACGAGCAGTACTTC
CDR3: CASSYEGSSYEQYF

J: TRBJ1-1
D: TRBD1
size: -
V: TRBV6-5
DNA: TGTGCCAGCACCACCGGGACAGGGGGCACTGAAGCTTTCTTT
CDR3: CASTTGTGGTEAFF

J: TRBJ2-3
D: -
size: -
V: TRBV2
DNA: TGTGCCAGCAGTCCTAGACAGATCACAGATACGCAGTATTTT
CDR3: CASSPRQITDTQYF

J: TRBJ2-2
D: TRBD1
size: -
V: TRBV19
DNA: TGTGCCAGTCAGACAGGGTCGAACACCGGGGAGCTGTTTTTT
CDR3: CASQTGSNTGELFF

J: TRBJ2-3
D: -
size: -
V: TRBV6-5
DNA: TGTGCCAGCAGTTCACCGGCAGGTACGCAGTATTTT
CDR3: CASSSPAGTQYF

J: TRBJ2-7
D: TRBD2
size: -
V: TRBV7-2
DNA: TGTGCCAGCAGCTTAGGAGTAGCGGGTGTATACGAGCAGTACTTC
CDR3: CASSLGVAGVYEQYF

J: TRBJ2-2
D: TRBD2
size: -
V: TRBV5-1
DNA: TGCGCCAGCAGCCAACGAGGGGGTAGCGGGGTTGCGAACACCGGGGAGCTGTTTTTT
CDR3: CASSQRGGSGVANTGELFF

J: TRBJ2-1
D: TRBD1
size: -
V: TRBV11-3
DNA: TGTGCCAGCAGCTCGGATACAGGGGGGCAGTTCTTC
CDR3: CASSSDTGGQFF

J: TRBJ2-6
D: -
size: -
V: TRBV5-1
DNA: TGCGCCAGCAGCCCCTTCCTCTCGCCCTCTGGGGCCAACGTCCTGACTTTC
CDR3: CASSPFLSPSGANVLTF

J: TRBJ2-7
D: -
size: -
V: TRBV19
DNA: TGTGCCAGTGGCCCCGGGGGTCAACCCTACGAGCAGTACTTC
CDR3: CASGPGGQPYEQYF

J: TRBJ2-1
D: TRBD2
size: -
V: TRBV5-1
DNA: TGCGCCAGCAGCATGGGGGGGTCCTACAATGAGCAGTTCTTC
CDR3: CASSMGGSYNEQFF

J: TRBJ2-3
D: TRBD2
size: -
V: TRBV7-2
DNA: TGTGCCAGCAGACGTGGACTAGCGGGAGTTCGCACAGATACGCAGTATTTT
CDR3: CASRRGLAGVRTDTQYF

J: TRBJ2-5
D: TRBD2
size: -
V: TRBV2
DNA: TGTGCCAGCGGAACGACCCCCGGGACTAGCGGGGGGGCCGGAGAGACCCAGTACTTC
CDR3: CASGTTPGTSGGAGETQYF

J: TRBJ2-6
D: -
size: -
V: TRBV7-9
DNA: TGTGCCAGCAGCTTTCAGAACTCTGGGGCCAACGTCCTGACTTTC
CDR3: CASSFQNSGANVLTF

J: TRBJ2-7
D: TRBD2
size: once
V: TRBV5-1
DNA: TGCGCCAGCAGCTCCGCTAGCGGGGCCTACGAGCAGTACTTC
CDR3: CASSSASGAYEQYF

J: TRBJ2-3
D: TRBD2
size: -
V: TRBV5-4
DNA: TGTGCCAGCAGCTTCCTAGCGGGATTAGATACGCAGTATTTT
CDR3: CASSFLAGLDTQYF

J: TRBJ1-1
D: TRBD1
size: -
V: TRBV6-1
DNA: TGTGCCAGCAGTGGACAGGGTATCACTGAAGCTTTCTTT
CDR3: CASSGQGITEAFF

J: TRBJ1-3
D: TRBD1
size: -
V: TRBV10-3
DNA: TGTGCCTCCTCGGGACAGGCCACAAACTCTGGAAACACCATATATTTT
CDR3: CASSGQATNSGNTIYF

J: TRBJ1-3
D: -
size: -
V: TRBV4-3
DNA: TGCGCCAGCAGCCAAGATTTGGGCAACCAACATGGAAACACCATATATTTT
CDR3: CASSQDLGNQHGNTIYF

J: TRBJ2-2
D: TRBD2
size: -
V: TRBV30
DNA: TGTGCCTGGAGTGGACTAGCGGGAATCTCCGGGGAGCTGTTTTTT
CDR3: CAWSGLAGISGELFF

J: TRBJ2-7
D: -
size: -
V: TRBV6-5
DNA: TGTGCCAGCAGACCCGGGACCCCAACCTACGAGCAGTACTTC
CDR3: CASRPGTPTYEQYF

J: TRBJ1-6
D: -
size: once
V: TRBV19
DNA: TGTGCCAGTAGTATAGATGGACAAACTAATTCACCCCTCCACTTT
CDR3: CASSIDGQTNSPLHF

J: TRBJ1-2
D: -
size: -
V: TRBV28
DNA: TGTGCCAGCAGTTGGGGGACGGCCGGAGGCTACACCTTC
CDR3: CASSWGTAGGYTF

J: TRBJ2-3
D: TRBD2
size: -
V: TRBV30
DNA: TGTGCCTGGAGTCGGGGCGTGGGGGGGAGCACAGATACGCAGTATTTT
CDR3: CAWSRGVGGSTDTQYF

J: TRBJ1-1
D: -
size: -
V: TRBV7-2
DNA: TGTGCCAGCAGCTCCATTTGGGCCAACACTGAAGCTTTCTTT
CDR3: CASSSIWANTEAFF

J: TRBJ2-3
D: -
size: -
V: TRBV13
DNA: TGTGCCAGCAGCTTCTCCGGCTACGAGCAGTATTTT
CDR3: CASSFSGYEQYF

J: TRBJ2-5
D: -
size: -
V: TRBV18
DNA: TGTGCCAGCTCACCACGCCAGCAAGAGACCCAGTACTTC
CDR3: CASSPRQQETQYF

J: TRBJ2-3
D: TRBD2
size: -
V: TRBV11-3
DNA: TGTGCCAGCAGCACCGGGACTAAAAGCACAGATACGCAGTATTTT
CDR3: CASSTGTKSTDTQYF

J: TRBJ2-7
D: TRBD1
size: -
V: TRBV5-1
DNA: TGCGCCAGCAGAGAACTGGACAGGGCCTACGAGCAGTACTTC
CDR3: CASRELDRAYEQYF

J: TRBJ1-5
D: -
size: -
V: TRBV6-5
DNA: TGTGCCAGCAGTTTAAAGGGGAAAAATCAGCCCCAGCATTTT
CDR3: CASSLKGKNQPQHF

J: TRBJ2-1
D: -
size: -
V: TRBV7-2
DNA: TGTGCCAGCAGCTCAATAGGGACACAGAGCTCCTACAATGAGCAGTTCTTC
CDR3: CASSSIGTQSSYNEQFF

J: TRBJ1-1
D: TRBD1
size: -
V: TRBV5-4
DNA: TGTGCCAGCAGCTTCTCGGGACAGATCATGAACACTGAAGCTTTCTTT
CDR3: CASSFSGQIMNTEAFF

J: TRBJ2-7
D: TRBD1
size: -
V: TRBV10-3
DNA: TGTGCCATCTCGGGACAGGGGGATAACGAGCAGTACTTC
CDR3: CAISGQGDNEQYF

J: TRBJ1-5
D: -
size: -
V: TRBV30
DNA: TGTGCCTGGAGTGTACGGGGTGGGCTTAATCAGCCCCAGCATTTT
CDR3: CAWSVRGGLNQPQHF